This T cell receptor (beta chain) was recovered during a study of cytomegalovirus exposure and HLA in healthy donors. Note on this clone: The sample carries other DNA sequences with the same CDR3.

The primer mix had 60 Vbeta and 13 Jbeta primers. TCRdb's copy holds only in-frame clones and misses some; the assay was immunoSEQ multiplex PCR. Among 150,000 or so clones listed, 76% were seen once. The clonotype comes from a male donor in good health and CMV-seronegative. The sample consisted of PBMCs.

The CDR3 region has the DNA TGTGCCAGCAGTAGGGACAGGAGCTACGAGCAGTACTTC. Protein sequence: CASSRDRSYEQYF. The V call is TRBV6-5, the J call TRBJ2-7, with TRBD1 matching over 8 bases. The CDR3 extends over 13 amino acids. The germline V gene encodes CDR1 MNHEY and CDR2 SVGAGI. The V segment lost 5 bases and the J segment 3 bases; nucleotides outside the gene matches: 3.